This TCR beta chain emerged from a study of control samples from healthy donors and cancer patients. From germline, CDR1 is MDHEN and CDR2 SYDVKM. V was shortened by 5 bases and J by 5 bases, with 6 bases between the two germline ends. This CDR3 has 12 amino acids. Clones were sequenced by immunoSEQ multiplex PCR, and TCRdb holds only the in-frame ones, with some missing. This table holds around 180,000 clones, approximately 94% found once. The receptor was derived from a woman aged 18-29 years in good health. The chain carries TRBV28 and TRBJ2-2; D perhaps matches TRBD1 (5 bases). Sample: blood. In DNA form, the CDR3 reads TGTGCCAGCAGTAGACAGACCGGGGAGCTGTTTTTT. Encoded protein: CASSRQTGELFF.